These T cell receptor beta chains were read from a single sample in a study of T cells in narcolepsy. Data came from immunoSEQ multiplex PCR; TCRdb stores just in-frame clones and leaves some out. Of approximately 31,000 clones listed, approximately 84% were seen once; the top ten hold roughly 1.2%. Material for sequencing was CD45RA- memory CD4+ T cells from PBMCs. The receptors here all came from a human donor with narcolepsy. CDR3s include the opening cysteine and the closing phenylalanine or tryptophan. D genes are given only for firm matches. A row's size may be missing; if present it is once, few, many or a size class.

d_call clone_size j_call v_call cdr3_aa cdr3_nt
. . TRBJ2-5 TRBV30 CAWSRNREGTQYF TGTGCCTGGAGTAGGAACAGGGAGGGGACCCAGTACTTC
. . TRBJ2-5 TRBV25-1 CASSPPGPLSAETQYF TGTGCCAGCAGTCCCCCGGGACCTCTTTCTGCGGAGACCCAGTACTTC
. few TRBJ2-5 TRBV6-6 CASSYSPGTETQYF TGTGCCAGCAGTTACTCCCCGGGGACGGAGACCCAGTACTTC
. once TRBJ2-3 TRBV30 CAWSVWRAGTDTQYF TGTGCCTGGAGTGTATGGAGGGCGGGCACAGATACGCAGTATTTT
. . TRBJ1-4 TRBV6-5 CASSPTGSLGEKLFF TGTGCCAGCAGTCCTACTGGCTCCCTCGGTGAAAAACTGTTTTTT
. . TRBJ2-4 TRBV5-4 CASSLELNIQYF TGTGCCAGCAGCCTAGAGTTAAACATTCAGTACTTC
. . TRBJ2-2 TRBV4-3 CASSQGRVTGELFF TGCGCCAGCAGCCAAGGCAGAGTAACCGGGGAGCTGTTTTTT
. few TRBJ1-1 TRBV28 CASSGGYTEAFF TGTGCCAGCAGTGGTGGATACACTGAAGCTTTCTTT
TRBD1 . TRBJ2-3 TRBV18 CASSPGTGVRADTQYF TGTGCCAGCTCACCTGGGACAGGTGTTCGGGCAGATACGCAGTATTTT
. . TRBJ1-1 TRBV28 CASITHKVGLQAFF TGTGCCAGCATTACTCACAAGGTGGGGTTACAAGCTTTCTTT
. once TRBJ2-1 TRBV9 CASSVDLSSYNEQFF TGTGCCAGCAGCGTAGATTTGAGCTCCTACAATGAGCAGTTCTTC
TRBD1 . TRBJ1-6 TRBV28 CASRPGTVGSPLHF TGTGCCAGCAGGCCCGGGACAGTGGGCTCACCCCTCCACTTT
TRBD1 . TRBJ1-1 TRBV19 CASSQQGAGTEAFF TGTGCCAGTAGTCAACAGGGGGCAGGGACTGAAGCTTTCTTT
TRBD1 . TRBJ1-1 TRBV30 CAWTPGTDTEAFF TGTGCCTGGACCCCCGGGACAGACACTGAAGCTTTCTTT
. . TRBJ1-2 TRBV6-1 CASSRGSGYTF TGTGCCAGCAGCCGCGGTAGTGGCTACACCTTC
. . TRBJ1-2 TRBV27 CASSFSVGRGRGGYTF TGTGCCAGCAGTTTTTCAGTGGGGCGGGGAAGAGGAGGCTACACCTTC
TRBD1 once TRBJ1-3 TRBV15 CATSRRTGTTVSAGNTIYF TGTGCCACCAGCAGACGGACAGGGACCACCGTATCGGCTGGAAACACCATATATTTT
. . TRBJ1-6 TRBV7-3 CASSLEPPTPLHF TGTGCCAGCAGCTTAGAACCTCCGACACCCCTCCACTTT
TRBD2 . TRBJ2-3 TRBV7-2 CASSWSGGSTDTQYF TGTGCCAGCAGCTGGAGCGGGGGGAGCACAGATACGCAGTATTTT
. . TRBJ1-1 TRBV2 CASSDEGGNTEAFF TGTGCCAGCAGTGATGAAGGTGGGAACACTGAAGCTTTCTTT
. . TRBJ2-3 TRBV5-8 CASSLAPWEEATQYF TGTGCCAGCAGCTTGGCCCCATGGGAGGAAGCTACGCAGTATTTT
. . TRBJ2-5 TRBV2 CASRAGAQETQYF TGTGCCAGCAGGGCGGGGGCCCAAGAGACCCAGTACTTC
. once TRBJ1-1 TRBV25-1 CASSERGAALNTEAFF TGTGCCAGCAGTGAAAGGGGAGCGGCCCTGAACACTGAAGCTTTCTTT
. few TRBJ1-3 TRBV9 CASSTRQDANTIYF TGTGCCAGCAGCACAAGACAGGATGCGAACACCATATATTTT
. . TRBJ2-6 TRBV28 CAIPTGRSGANVLTF TGTGCCATCCCGACAGGCCGCTCTGGGGCCAACGTCCTGACTTTC
. . TRBJ1-5 TRBV19 CAAGFNQPQHF TGTGCTGCAGGGTTCAATCAGCCCCAGCATTTT
. . TRBJ2-6 TRBV6-6 CASSWGESGANVLTF TGTGCCAGCAGTTGGGGAGAGTCTGGGGCCAACGTCCTGACTTTC
. . TRBJ2-3 TRBV9 CASSIDSTDTQYF TGTGCCAGCAGCATCGATAGCACAGATACGCAGTATTTT
TRBD1 few TRBJ1-1 TRBV6-6 CATLTGVGMNTEAFF TGTGCCACCTTGACAGGGGTCGGAATGAACACTGAAGCTTTCTTT
. . TRBJ1-3 TRBV15 CATSAPRVGNTIYF TGTGCCACCAGCGCTCCGAGGGTAGGAAACACCATATATTTT
. . TRBJ2-6 TRBV19 CASSIVNSGANVLTF TGTGCCAGTAGTATAGTAAACTCTGGGGCCAACGTCCTGACTTTC
. . TRBJ2-5 TRBV4-2 CASSQAPGRETQYF TGTGCCAGCAGCCAAGCCCCGGGGCGAGAGACCCAGTACTTC
TRBD2 . TRBJ2-5 TRBV7-9 CASSLRTSGGYQETQYF TGTGCCAGCAGCCTCAGGACTAGCGGGGGGTACCAAGAGACCCAGTACTTC
TRBD2 . TRBJ2-3 TRBV9 CASSVASGGAADTQYF TGTGCCAGCAGCGTAGCAAGCGGGGGGGCCGCAGATACGCAGTATTTT
. . TRBJ1-6 TRBV4-1 CASSQEFAAGRSPLHF TGCGCCAGCAGCCAAGAGTTCGCGGCAGGGCGTTCACCCCTCCACTTT
TRBD1 . TRBJ1-2 TRBV6-6 CASRTGQGANYGYTF TGTGCCAGCAGAACTGGACAGGGTGCTAACTATGGCTACACCTTC
. . TRBJ2-1 TRBV5-1 CASSLVLDRGEQFF TGCGCCAGCAGCTTGGTCCTGGATAGGGGTGAGCAGTTCTTC
. . TRBJ1-1 TRBV7-8 CASTPLGGMNTEAFF TGTGCCAGCACCCCACTGGGGGGAATGAACACTGAAGCTTTCTTT
. . TRBJ2-6 TRBV28 CASSPERSEANVLTF TGTGCCAGCAGCCCGGAGCGTTCCGAGGCCAACGTCCTGACTTTC
TRBD2 few TRBJ2-1 TRBV6-1 CASSPTWGGANEQFF TGTGCCAGCAGTCCCACCTGGGGAGGGGCCAATGAGCAGTTCTTC
TRBD2 once TRBJ2-1 TRBV7-2 CASSYTSGGFAGSYNEQFF TGTGCCAGCAGCTATACTAGCGGGGGGTTCGCAGGGTCCTACAATGAGCAGTTCTTC
. . TRBJ1-2 TRBV29-1 CSVESTRSGYTF TGCAGCGTTGAATCTACGAGATCTGGCTACACCTTC
. . TRBJ1-1 TRBV10-1 CASSDGGIGTEAFF TGCGCCAGCAGTGATGGAGGGATCGGCACTGAAGCTTTCTTT
. . TRBJ1-5 TRBV7-2 CASSFPGNQPQHF TGTGCCAGCAGCTTTCCAGGGAATCAGCCCCAGCATTTT
. . TRBJ1-6 TRBV6-1 CASSEVSPLHF TGTGCCAGCAGTGAAGTGTCCCCCCTCCACTTT
. . TRBJ2-3 TRBV11-2 CASSYVTDTQYF TGTGCCAGCAGCTACGTCACAGATACGCAGTATTTT
. . TRBJ1-1 TRBV12-5 CASGFRSPMDGVNTEAFF TGTGCTAGTGGTTTCAGAAGTCCAATGGACGGAGTGAACACTGAAGCTTTCTTT
. . TRBJ1-5 TRBV2 CASSGSSGTPGLLSNQPQHF TGTGCCAGCAGTGGGAGTTCCGGGACACCGGGTCTGTTAAGCAATCAGCCCCAGCATTTT